This passage covers 10 T cell receptor beta chains from one sample sequenced in a study of blood T cell repertoires in COVID-19. The assay was immunoSEQ multiplex PCR, and TCRdb's table has in-frame clones only and misses some. The data hold about 160,000 clones, with about 80% observed a single time. Material: peripheral blood. Receptors originate from a man aged 60 to 69 with acute or convalescent COVID-19.

This clone was counted between two and nine times. J is TRBJ2-2 and V is TRBV19, with D unresolved. The CDR3 covers 16 residues. V gave up 3 bases and J gave up 4 bases, with 15 bases separating them. Per the germline V gene, CDR1 is LNHDA and CDR2 is SQIVND (reference sequence). CDR3 coding DNA: TGTGCCAGTAGTATGAGCCACCGAAGTCTCACCGGGGAGCTGTTTTTT. Its translation: CASSMSHRSLTGELFF.

This rearrangement joins TRBV7-2 to TRBJ1-2; no reliable D call. The V gene's germline CDR1 is SGHTA and CDR2 FQGNSA. The CDR3 totals 15 residues. Between the trimmed V and J ends, which lost 5 bases and 0 bases, there was a span of 13 bases. CDR3 residues: CASSPRRGANYGYTF. The CDR3 DNA is TGTGCCAGCAGCCCCCGCCGGGGAGCTAACTATGGCTACACCTTC.

This clone was observed a few times. The chain carries TRBV5-1 and TRBJ1-2; possible D gene TRBD1, 6 bases. Germline V gene lookup returns CDR1 SGHRS and CDR2 YFSETQ. Trimming pared 4 bases from V and 8 bases from J, leaving 21 bases between. The CDR3 is made up of 15 amino acids. The CDR3 sequence: CASSLGGRGARGYTF. Written as DNA, the CDR3 is TGCGCCAGCAGCCTGGGCGGCCGGGGGGCGCGGGGCTACACCTTC.

The chain couples TRBV19 to TRBJ2-2; no clear D gene. The V end lost 3 bases, the J end lost 1 base, and 6 bases lay between the germline ends. The CDR3 loop spans 14 amino acids. Germline assignment: CDR1 LNHDA and CDR2 SQIVND (reference sequence). The CDR3 coding sequence is TGTGCCAGTAGTATGCAGATGAACACCGGGGAGCTGTTTTTT. It encodes CASSMQMNTGELFF.

This clone occurred a few times. Compared with germline, one end of the junction differs, possibly owing to a read error. This rearrangement joins TRBV2 to TRBJ2-7; TRBD2 is a possible D gene (5 bases). The germline V gene has CDR1 SNHLY and CDR2 FYNNEI. There are 13 residues in the CDR3. The CDR3 DNA follows: TGTGCCAGCAGTGACGAGGGAGACTACGTGCAGTACTTC. Amino acids: CASSDEGDYVQYF.

The chain employs TRBV20-1 and TRBJ2-2, with D maybe TRBD1 (5 bases). This CDR3 has 15 amino acids. Germline CDR1 reads DFQATT; CDR2 reads SNEGSKA (reference sequence). Trimming cost V 3 bases and J 4 bases, with 15 bases left between them. The CDR3 sequence is CSASLQPGSTGELFF. The CDR3 DNA reads TGCAGTGCTAGTCTCCAGCCAGGGTCCACCGGGGAGCTGTTTTTT.

The gene calls are TRBV5-8 and TRBJ1-1; TRBD1 is a possible D gene (6 bases). Germline values: CDR1 SGHTS, CDR2 YDEGEE. Trimming pared 3 bases from V and 5 bases from J, leaving 11 bases between. The CDR3 runs to 13 residues. CDR3 sequence reads: CASSWEQGTEAFF. In DNA form, the CDR3 reads TGTGCCAGCAGCTGGGAACAGGGAACTGAAGCTTTCTTT.

The sample holds one count of this clone. The J gene is TRBJ1-6, the V gene TRBV5-6; D is undetermined. Trimming stripped 1 base from V and 7 bases from J, with 12 bases between. This CDR3 is 15 amino acids long. Germline V gives CDR1 SGHDT, CDR2 YYEEEE. The CDR3 region is CASSLWGGENSPLHF. DNA for the CDR3: TGTGCCAGCAGCTTGTGGGGTGGGGAGAATTCACCCCTCCACTTT.

V usage is TRBV5-6 and J usage is TRBJ2-3; 13 bases fit TRBD2. Germline V CDR1 and CDR2: SGHDT, YYEEEE. The V gene end was trimmed by 0 bases and the J gene end by 2 bases; junction bases not matched to a gene: 3. There are 17 residues in the CDR3. The CDR3 here is CASSLVGLAGTTDTQYF. The CDR3 coding sequence is TGTGCCAGCAGCTTGGTGGGACTAGCGGGGACCACAGATACGCAGTATTTT.

The chain joins TRBV6-5 to TRBJ1-6; tentatively, D is TRBD1 (6 bases). Looked up from germline, CDR1 is MNHEY and CDR2 is SVGAGI. Trimming pared 7 bases from V and 5 bases from J, leaving 15 bases between. The CDR3 covers 15 residues. The CDR3: CASTRRAGDNSPLHF. The CDR3 nucleotides are TGTGCCAGCACCAGACGGGCAGGGGATAATTCACCCCTCCACTTT.